The rows below give T cell receptor beta chains drawn from one sample of a study of Graves' ophthalmopathy and Graves' hyperthyroidism. MiXCR, run by TCRdb on the multiplex PCR reads, gives a single entry per CDR3 protein. Of about 180,000 distinct CDR3 sequences detected, approximately 38% appear once; the ten largest clones hold under 6.5%. The sample was peripheral blood. Receptors were obtained from a woman in her thirties or forties with Graves' ophthalmopathy. CDR3s include the opening cysteine and the closing phenylalanine or tryptophan. Each record gives: D gene, clone size, J gene, V gene, CDR3 protein, CDR3 DNA. D genes are given only for firm matches. Clone size appears in some rows only: once, few, many, or a class for an expanded clone.

>NA|many|TRBJ1-1|TRBV7-9
CASSPPAGAAEAFF
TGTGCCAGCAGCCCCCCCGCCGGAGCAGCTGAAGCTTTCTTT
>TRBD1|many|TRBJ1-1|TRBV4-3
CASSHDRGENTEAFF
TGCGCCAGCAGCCATGACAGGGGCGAGAACACTGAAGCTTTCTTT
>TRBD1|many|TRBJ2-7|TRBV27
CASRRNSGTEAYEQYF
TGTGCCAGCAGACGTAACTCCGGGACAGAGGCCTACGAGCAGTACTTC
>NA|many|TRBJ2-7|TRBV29-1
CSVEVAGQDYEQYF
TGCAGCGTTGAAGTAGCGGGACAGGACTACGAGCAGTACTTC
>TRBD1|NA|TRBJ2-5|TRBV6-1
CTSSQTGTGILETQYF
TGTACCAGCAGTCAAACCGGGACAGGGATATTAGAGACCCAGTACTTC
>NA|many|TRBJ1-5|TRBV28
CASSLAAGSQHF
TGTGCCAGCAGTTTGGCCGCGGGATCCCAGCATTTT
>NA|NA|TRBJ2-5|TRBV20-1
CSAHREGSWRETQYF
TGCAGTGCCCACCGTGAGGGTAGCTGGCGAGAGACCCAGTACTTC
>NA|NA|TRBJ1-5|TRBV6-1
CASSASNQPQHF
TGTGCCAGCAGTGCCTCTAATCAGCCCCAGCATTTT
>NA|NA|TRBJ1-1|TRBV27
CASSLSLSGNTEAFF
TGTGCCAGCAGTTTAAGTTTAAGTGGGAACACTGAAGCTTTCTTT
>NA|NA|TRBJ1-6|TRBV6-1
CASSSGQGFNSPLHF
TGTGCCAGCAGTAGCGGGCAAGGATTCAATTCACCCCTCCACTTT
>TRBD1|many|TRBJ2-2|TRBV20-1
CSARDQGQGNTGELFF
TGCAGTGCTAGAGACCAAGGACAGGGAAACACCGGGGAGCTGTTTTTT
>TRBD2|many|TRBJ2-7|TRBV28
CASSERGVRDEQYF
TGTGCCAGCAGTGAACGGGGGGTTCGGGACGAGCAGTACTTC
>NA|many|TRBJ1-5|TRBV20-1
CSAATGTSNQPQHF
TGCAGTGCGGCAACAGGGACGTCAAATCAGCCCCAGCATTTT
>NA|NA|TRBJ2-7|TRBV6-2/TRBV6-3
CASSYVFRVNSYEQYF
TGTGCCAGCAGTTACGTTTTTAGGGTTAACTCCTACGAGCAGTACTTC
>NA|NA|TRBJ1-1|TRBV10-3
CAISESPTEAFF
TGTGCCATCAGTGAGTCTCCCACTGAAGCTTTCTTT
>NA|many|TRBJ2-7|TRBV29-1
CSAEGGDSYYEQYF
TGCAGCGCTGAAGGGGGGGACAGTTACTACGAGCAGTACTTC
>TRBD2|NA|TRBJ2-5|TRBV6-2/TRBV6-3
CASSSLTYGTSGRYETQYF
TGTGCCAGCAGTTCCTTAACTTACGGGACTAGCGGGAGATATGAGACCCAGTACTTC
>TRBD2|many|TRBJ2-3|TRBV27
CASSLGGGAADTQYF
TGTGCCAGCAGTTTGGGCGGGGGGGCCGCAGATACGCAGTATTTT
>NA|many|TRBJ1-2|TRBV6-2/TRBV6-3
CASTRQYTRQEAYGYTF
TGTGCCAGCACTCGGCAATACACAAGACAGGAAGCCTATGGCTACACCTTC
>TRBD2|many|TRBJ2-7|TRBV13
CASSLPSGGPRDEQYF
TGTGCCAGCAGCCTTCCCTCGGGAGGGCCTCGCGACGAGCAGTACTTC
>TRBD1|many|TRBJ1-2|TRBV28
CASSLLTGANYGYTF
TGTGCCAGCAGTCTCCTGACAGGGGCCAACTATGGCTACACCTTC
>NA|NA|TRBJ2-7|TRBV11-2
CASSYVGVGISSYEQYF
TGTGCCAGCAGCTATGTCGGGGTCGGGATCAGCTCCTACGAGCAGTACTTC
>TRBD1|many|TRBJ1-5|TRBV28
CASINVAGQGFQPQHF
TGTGCCAGCATCAACGTCGCGGGACAGGGTTTTCAGCCCCAGCATTTT
>TRBD1|NA|TRBJ2-7|TRBV29-1
CSVETGEYEQYF
TGCAGCGTCGAAACAGGGGAATACGAGCAGTACTTC
>TRBD1|once|TRBJ2-7|TRBV19
CASSAYQGEDNYEQYF
TGTGCCAGTAGCGCCTATCAGGGGGAAGACAACTACGAGCAGTACTTC
>NA|many|TRBJ2-5|TRBV7-9
CASSLKRRQETQYF
TGTGCCAGCAGCTTAAAACGGAGACAAGAGACCCAGTACTTC
>TRBD1|many|TRBJ2-7|TRBV4-1
CASSQVERGREYF
TGCGCCAGCAGCCAAGTTGAGAGGGGGCGCGAGTACTTC
>NA|many|TRBJ1-1|TRBV24-1
CATSPGGDGLEGAFF
TGTGCCACCAGCCCCGGGGGGGACGGCCTCGAAGGGGCTTTCTTT
>NA|few|TRBJ2-7|TRBV7-2
CASSLSQGGYEQYF
TGTGCCAGCAGCTTAAGCCAGGGTGGCTACGAGCAGTACTTC
>NA|NA|TRBJ1-3|TRBV12-3/TRBV12-4
CASSLRRTTRMEGNTIYF
TGTGCCAGCAGTTTAAGAAGGACAACGCGGATGGAAGGAAACACCATATATTTT
>TRBD1|many|TRBJ2-7|TRBV12-3/TRBV12-4
CATTTGDYEQYF
TGTGCCACAACGACAGGGGACTACGAGCAGTACTTC
>NA|NA|TRBJ1-2|TRBV19
CASSRTPDSLSHYGYTF
TGTGCCAGTAGCCGGACTCCCGACAGCCTAAGCCACTATGGCTACACCTTC
>NA|NA|TRBJ2-3|TRBV12-3/TRBV12-4
CASRRDSALRDTQYF
TGTGCCAGCAGAAGGGACTCCGCTTTGCGAGATACGCAGTATTTT
>TRBD1|NA|TRBJ2-5|TRBV12-3/TRBV12-4
CASSFGTVAETQYF
TGTGCCAGCAGTTTCGGGACAGTTGCGGAGACCCAGTACTTC
>NA|many|TRBJ1-5|TRBV7-2
CASSRDVGNQPQHF
TGTGCCAGCAGCCGGGACGTCGGCAATCAGCCCCAGCATTTT
>NA|many|TRBJ1-5|TRBV4-1
CASSQDGGNQPQHF
TGCGCCAGCAGCCAAGACGGAGGGAACCAGCCCCAGCATTTT
>NA|many|TRBJ1-6|TRBV28
CASSSEGRKRSPLHF
TGTGCCAGCAGTTCGGAGGGAAGAAAGCGTTCACCCCTCCACTTT
>TRBD1|once|TRBJ2-7|TRBV6-1
CASFGQGGEQYF
TGTGCCAGCTTCGGACAGGGGGGCGAGCAGTACTTC
>NA|many|TRBJ1-6|TRBV7-9
CASSSERLGGSPLHF
TGTGCCAGCAGCTCCGAACGACTTGGTGGGTCACCCCTCCACTTT
>NA|many|TRBJ1-6|TRBV7-8
CASSSSQMGDSPLHF
TGTGCCAGCAGCTCTAGCCAAATGGGGGATTCACCCCTCCACTTT
>NA|NA|TRBJ1-2|TRBV12-3/TRBV12-4
CASSANGYGYTF
TGTGCCAGCAGCGCGAACGGCTATGGCTACACCTTC
>NA|many|TRBJ2-2|TRBV6-1
CASSEARVGGELFF
TGTGCCAGCAGTGAAGCTCGGGTGGGCGGGGAGCTGTTTTTT